This TCR beta chain was sequenced in a study of shared clonotypes between healthy human individuals. About the research overall: Used for every donor were three CD4 naive, three CD4 memory, two CD8 naive and one CD8 memory plate. Study-wide results and limits: In general, naive subsets displayed greater estimated richness than memory subsets did.

Every subset's genomic DNA went evenly onto several immunoSEQ plates. Sorted-subset replicate PCRs used 200 ng of genomic DNA. This amount corresponded to approximately 30,000 T cell genomes. Only in-frame clones appear in the TCRdb table, and some are missing; sequencing was by immunoSEQ multiplex PCR. The sample lists around 200,000 clones; approximately 95% were seen once. Germline CDR1 PRHDT, CDR2 FYEKMQ (reference sequence). This CDR3 has 14 amino acids. Details on this clone: Its antigen is still unknown.

The clonotype originates from a woman in her 30s in good health. The rearrangement joins TRBV13 to TRBJ2-5, with D possibly TRBD1 on 6 matching bases. The assigned J gene may be wrong: the sequence end matches TRBJ2-7 better. Input material: naive CD4+ T cells sorted from blood. Subset here: CD45RA+ positively selected. For the CDR3, the DNA is TGTGCCAGCAGCCCCCCCGACAGGATCTACGAGCAGTACTTC. Its translation: CASSPPDRIYEQYF.